Listed here are 16 T cell receptor beta chains from one sample, sequenced in a study of T cells in Graves' hyperthyroidism and ophthalmopathy. TCR beta CDR3 regions were amplified from RNA. The TCR CDR3 was amplified in a first-round RT-PCR using the HTBI primer set. One entry per CDR3 protein, called by TCRdb with MiXCR from the multiplex PCR reads. The table has roughly 740,000 distinct CDR3 sequences, about 15% seen once. Sequenced sample: blood. The receptor set was obtained from a man younger than 35 with Graves' hyperthyroidism.

The sample holds a few counts of this clonotype. The chain links TRBV30 to TRBJ2-1; 11 bases align to TRBD2. The length of the CDR3 is 18 residues. CDR1 GTSNPN and CDR2 SVGIG come from the germline V gene (reference sequence). Trimming cost V 5 bases and J 0 bases; bases outside gene matches: 12. For the CDR3, the DNA is TGTGCCTGGGGGCTAGCGGGAGGCCCCATTAGCTCCTACAATGAGCAGTTCTTC. Amino acid sequence: CAWGLAGGPISSYNEQFF.

This clonotype has a handful of counts. The chain employs TRBV20-1 and TRBJ2-7, with D tentatively TRBD1 (6 bases). Trimming removed 6 bases at V and 3 bases at J, with 18 bases between. The CDR3 spans 14 residues. Germline V gene sequence: CDR1 DFQATT, CDR2 SNEGSKA (reference sequence). The CDR3 DNA sequence: TGCAGTGCGCATACAGGGATAGGGGGCTACGAGCAGTACTTC. It encodes CSAHTGIGGYEQYF.

The rearrangement joins TRBV12-3 or TRBV12-4 to TRBJ2-1; maybe TRBD1 (5 bases). This CDR3 is built from 15 residues. Trimming left V 6 bases short and J 3 bases short, with 15 bases between. This CDR3 is CASSRARGDYNEQFF. DNA for the CDR3: TGTGCCAGCAGCCGTGCTAGGGGCGACTACAATGAGCAGTTCTTC.

This clonotype was detected ten times or more. The rearrangement links TRBV12-3 or TRBV12-4 to TRBJ1-1, with 9 bases identical to TRBD1. There are 14 residues in the CDR3. V shed 6 bases and J 8 bases; nucleotides not matched to a gene: 10. The CDR3 coding sequence is TGTGCCAGCAGGCTCCGGACAGGGGTGTCGGAAGCTTTCTTT. This gives the protein CASRLRTGVSEAFF.

This clonotype was found a few times. The V and J genes are TRBV27 and TRBJ2-7; 7 positions agree with TRBD1. With 5 bases clipped from V and 5 bases from J, the junction kept 9 bases outside the gene matches. CDR1 and CDR2 (germline): MNHEY, SMNVEV (reference sequence). This CDR3 spans 14 amino acids. The CDR3 sequence: CASSIRGLEDEQYF. Here the CDR3 DNA reads TGTGCCAGCAGTATCAGGGGGTTAGAGGACGAGCAGTACTTC.

The sample holds many counts of this clonotype. The chain has TRBV11-2 and TRBJ2-5; possibly TRBD1 for D (6 bases). This CDR3 has 14 residues. V gave up 6 bases and J gave up 1 base, with 12 bases separating them. The germline gives CDR1 SGHAT, CDR2 FQNNGV. In nucleotides, the CDR3 is TGTGCCAGCAGTTCACAGGGTCTCCAAGAGACCCAGTACTTC. This gives the protein CASSSQGLQETQYF. Drawing the rest from reference TRBV11-2 and TRBJ2-5, the complete variable domain is EAGVAQSPRYKIIEKRQSVAFWCNPISGHATLYWYQQILGQGPKLLIQFQNNGVVDDSQLPKDRFSAERLKGVDSTLKIQPAKLEDSAVYLCASSSQGLQETQYFGPGTRLLVL.

This clonotype has a handful of counts. The chain carries TRBV12-3 or TRBV12-4 and TRBJ2-1, with D unresolved. This CDR3 is built from 11 residues. V was trimmed by 8 bases and J by 2 bases, leaving 4 bases between them. The CDR3, as DNA: TGTGCCAGCGTCGCCTACAATGAGCAGTTCTTC. The encoded protein is CASVAYNEQFF.

This clonotype was counted a single time. In DNA, the CDR3 is TGTGCCAGCAGTCACCTCGGGACAGGGGGCCGGGCTGGGGCCAACGTCCTGACTTTC. It is translated as CASSHLGTGGRAGANVLTF. The rearrangement links TRBV28 to TRBJ2-6; 12 nucleotides agree with TRBD1. The CDR3 runs to 19 residues. Germline-derived CDR1 and CDR2 are MDHEN and SYDVKM. Trimming cost V 5 bases and J 2 bases; bases outside gene matches: 10.

At least ten counts were recorded for this clonotype. The chain combines TRBV20-1 with TRBJ2-3; D is unclear. Germline loops: CDR1 DFQATT, CDR2 SNEGSKA (reference sequence). The CDR3 covers 12 residues. V was pared by 2 bases and J by 2 bases, with 5 bases between. CDR3 nucleotides: TGCAGTGCTAGACGCCCCACAGATACGCAGTATTTT. This codes for CSARRPTDTQYF.

V and J are TRBV20-1 and TRBJ2-5; D ambiguous. Trimming pared 8 bases from V and 2 bases from J, leaving 12 bases between. From germline, CDR1 is DFQATT and CDR2 SNEGSKA (reference sequence). The CDR3 length is 12 residues. This CDR3 reads CSTDTDQETQYF. Written as DNA, the CDR3 is TGCAGTACCGATACAGATCAAGAGACCCAGTACTTC.

This clonotype was counted a few times. V usage is TRBV28 and J usage is TRBJ2-4, with D unclear. The germline V and J ends were trimmed by 5 bases and 8 bases, with 7 bases remaining between them. CDR1 MDHEN and CDR2 SYDVKM come from the germline V gene. The CDR3 length is 11 residues. The CDR3 loop is CASSTQDIQYF. The CDR3 bases are TGTGCCAGCAGTACCCAAGACATTCAGTACTTC.

This chain connects TRBV27 to TRBJ2-1; no definite D call. The V and J ends lost 4 bases and 8 bases respectively, with 15 bases between them. This CDR3 spans 14 amino acids. The germline V gene encodes CDR1 MNHEY and CDR2 SMNVEV (reference sequence). The CDR3 DNA reads as TGTGCCAGCAGTTGGACGGACCCTCTACATGAGCAGTTCTTC. Protein sequence: CASSWTDPLHEQFF.

This clonotype has ten or more counts. The V call is TRBV12-3 or TRBV12-4, the J call TRBJ2-7; no definite D call. The CDR3 extends over 14 amino acids. V was pared by 4 bases and J by 8 bases, with 18 bases between. As DNA, the CDR3 is TGTGCCAGCAGTTCATCTGGATCCGATGTGAAGCAGTACTTC. This encodes CASSSSGSDVKQYF.

This clonotype was detected once. V and J are TRBV13 and TRBJ2-3; D gene ambiguous. With 4 bases removed from V and 0 bases from J, the gap between germline ends came to 8 bases. The CDR3 sequence is 14 residues long. Germline assignment: CDR1 PRHDT and CDR2 FYEKMQ (reference sequence). The CDR3 nucleotides are TGTGCCAGCAGCTCCCAGCTTAGCACAGATACGCAGTATTTT. It encodes CASSSQLSTDTQYF.

Many counts were recorded for this clonotype. The rearrangement uses TRBV2 and TRBJ2-2, with a tentative D call TRBD2 (6 bases). CDR3 length: 14 amino acids. The V gene's germline CDR1 is SNHLY and CDR2 FYNNEI. Trimming stripped 7 bases from V and 0 bases from J, with 9 bases between. Written as DNA, the CDR3 is TGTGCCAGCAACGGGGGTTCGAACACCGGGGAGCTGTTTTTT. Encoded protein: CASNGGSNTGELFF.

This sequence joins TRBV27 and TRBJ2-7; 8 bases fit TRBD2. The CDR3 contains 15 residues. The germline V gene encodes CDR1 MNHEY and CDR2 SMNVEV (reference sequence). The ends lost 5 bases at V and 3 bases at J; junction bases unmatched: 9. The CDR3 DNA is TGTGCCAGCAGTCCGACCGGGACTAGTTACTACGAGCAGTACTTC. This sequence encodes CASSPTGTSYYEQYF.